The 25 T cell receptor beta chains below were found in one sample sequenced in a study of blood T cell repertoires in COVID-19. Data came from immunoSEQ multiplex PCR; TCRdb stores just in-frame clones and leaves some out. The data show 410,000 or so clones, 75% to 90% seen once. Sequencing used peripheral blood. These TCRs come from a woman aged 30 to 39 with active or convalescent COVID-19.

CDR3 residues: CASSLSGGAYNEQFF. The CDR3 DNA is TGTGCCAGCAGCTTGAGCGGGGGGGCCTACAATGAGCAGTTCTTC. The chain joins TRBV5-5 to TRBJ2-1, with TRBD2 matching over 10 bases. Per germline, CDR1 SGHKS and CDR2 YYEKEE (reference sequence). The CDR3 is 15 residues long. V shed 1 base, J shed 2 bases, and the junction held 0 bases outside the gene matches.

The CDR3 protein is CASSPRRQGQRTEAFF. The CDR3 nucleotides are TGTGCCAGCTCACCACGACGACAGGGTCAACGGACTGAAGCTTTCTTT. The V and J genes are TRBV18 and TRBJ1-1; 7 bases match TRBD1. The CDR3 is 16 amino acids. CDR1 is KGHSH and CDR2 is LQKENI in the germline V gene. Trimming removed 1 base from V and 5 bases from J; junction bases left unmatched: 10. Full variable domain (rest looked up from reference TRBV18 and TRBJ1-1): NAGVMQNPRHLVRRRGQEARLRCSPMKGHSHVYWYRQLPEEGLKFMVYLQKENIIDESGMPKERFSAEFPKEGPSILRIQQVVRGDSAAYFCASSPRRQGQRTEAFFGQGTRLTVV.

This chain connects TRBV3-1 (or the pseudogene TRBV3-2) to TRBJ1-4, with 7 bases lining up with TRBD1. After removal of 3 bases from V and 8 bases from J, the junction contained 6 bases not matched to a gene. This CDR3 has 14 amino acids. CDR1 and CDR2 from the germline V gene are LGHDT and YNNKEL (reference sequence). CDR3 protein: CASSHRDRAEKLFF. The CDR3 region has the DNA TGTGCCAGCAGCCACCGGGACAGAGCCGAAAAACTGTTTTTT.

The sample holds a few counts of this clone. J is TRBJ1-5 and V is TRBV21-1; the DNA was not used to check the table's D call, TRBD1. TRBV21-1 is labeled a pseudogene. The CDR3 loop spans 16 amino acids. The CDR3 DNA follows: TGTGCCAGCAGCAAATGGAAGGGGCTGAGCAATCAGCCCCAGCATTTT. Translating it yields CASSKWKGLSNQPQHF.

This clone has more than one count but fewer than ten. The rearrangement joins TRBV6-6 to TRBJ1-2; unclear D gene. Trimming removed 0 bases at V and 3 bases at J, with 2 bases between. This CDR3 contains 12 residues. Germline V gene data show CDR1 as MNHNY and CDR2 as SVGAGI (reference sequence). The CDR3 DNA reads TGTGCCAGCAGTTACTCCGACTATGGCTACACCTTC. Translation gives CASSYSDYGYTF.

V and J are TRBV3-1 (or the pseudogene TRBV3-2) and TRBJ1-5; TRBD1 aligns across 7 bases. The junction had 5 bases not matched to a gene; V was cut back by 4 bases and J by 2 bases. CDR3 length: 15 amino acids. The germline V gene has CDR1 LGHDT and CDR2 YNNKEL (reference sequence). Written as DNA, the CDR3 is TGTGCCAGCAGCCGGGGGACAGATGGCAATCAGCCCCAGCATTTT. It encodes CASSRGTDGNQPQHF.

J is TRBJ1-4 and V is TRBV4-1, with 8 bases matching TRBD1. Germline V gives CDR1 MGHRA, CDR2 YSYEKL. V shed 1 base, J shed 7 bases, and the junction held 8 bases outside the gene matches. CDR3 length equals 16 residues. The CDR3 nucleotides are TGCGCCAGCAGCCAAGGGTCGACAGGGGTAGGTGAAAAACTGTTTTTT. It is translated as CASSQGSTGVGEKLFF.

With regard to this clone: This sample includes further DNA sequences coding for the same CDR3. This sequence joins TRBV5-1 and TRBJ1-4, with 8 nucleotides matching TRBD1. Per the germline V gene, CDR1 is SGHRS and CDR2 is YFSETQ. The CDR3 has 14 residues. With 5 bases clipped from V and 3 bases from J, the junction kept 3 bases outside the gene matches. The CDR3 bases are TGCGCCAGCAGTCAGGGGGCGGCTAATGAAAAACTGTTTTTT. Amino acids: CASSQGAANEKLFF.

This chain connects TRBV7-6 to TRBJ1-6, with 8 bases that match TRBD1. The V and J ends lost 5 bases and 7 bases, in that order; junction bases with no gene match: 7. The germline CDR1 and CDR2 sequences are SGHVS and FNYEAQ. The CDR3 runs to 15 residues. The CDR3 region is CASSLQGQGNSPLHF. The CDR3 DNA reads TGTGCCAGCAGCCTACAAGGACAGGGAAATTCACCCCTCCACTTT.

The rearrangement joins TRBV2 to TRBJ1-6; D gene ambiguous. The CDR3 runs 13 residues. The ends were cut back, 1 base at V and 8 bases at J, with 6 bases in the middle. The germline CDR1 and CDR2 sequences are SNHLY and FYNNEI. The CDR3 nucleotides read TGTGCCAGCAGTGAAGGCGGGGATTCACCCCTCCACTTT. This encodes CASSEGGDSPLHF.

This chain uses TRBV14 with TRBJ1-2; D possibly corresponds to TRBD1 (6 bases). CDR3 length equals 18 residues. With 0 bases removed from V and 0 bases from J, the gap between germline ends came to 17 bases. Germline lookup yields CDR1 SGHDN and CDR2 FVKESK. The CDR3 spells CASSQERRKDRTNYGYTF. CDR3 in DNA: TGTGCCAGCAGCCAAGAACGACGAAAGGACAGAACTAACTATGGCTACACCTTC.

The rearrangement joins TRBV27 to TRBJ2-3; no definite D call. Germline V lookup: CDR1 MNHEY, CDR2 SMNVEV (reference sequence). The CDR3 contains 14 residues. V was cut by 5 bases and J by 1 base, with 10 bases left in between. CDR3 in DNA: TGTGCCAGCAGTACGCAACGGGGCACAGATACGCAGTATTTT. It specifies CASSTQRGTDTQYF.

The rearrangement links TRBV6-2 or TRBV6-3 to TRBJ2-3; 14 bases are shared with TRBD2. The germline gives CDR1 MNHEY, CDR2 SVGEGT. The CDR3 covers 17 residues. Losses at the gene ends were 6 bases for V and 0 bases for J; bases not matched to a gene: 5. The CDR3 sequence is CASSGTSGGGSTDTQYF. The CDR3 DNA follows: TGTGCCAGCAGCGGGACTAGCGGGGGAGGAAGCACAGATACGCAGTATTTT.

The chain carries TRBV6-6 and TRBJ2-2, with 13 bases lining up with TRBD2. Germline loops: CDR1 MNHNY, CDR2 SVGAGI (reference sequence). V shed 6 bases and J 6 bases; nucleotides not matched to a gene: 7. The length of the CDR3 is 16 residues. CDR3 loop: CASRPGLAGFSGELFF. The CDR3 coding sequence is TGTGCCAGCAGACCGGGACTAGCGGGATTCTCCGGGGAGCTGTTTTTT.

The chain combines TRBV19 with TRBJ2-1; 10 bases are a match to TRBD2. Trimming removed 3 bases from V and 2 bases from J; junction bases left unmatched: 7. The CDR3 runs to 17 residues. The V gene's germline CDR1 is LNHDA and CDR2 SQIVND (reference sequence). This CDR3 reads CASSIYGLAATYNEQFF. CDR3 bases: TGTGCCAGTAGTATCTACGGACTAGCGGCTACCTACAATGAGCAGTTCTTC.

This chain links TRBV10-1 with TRBJ1-5; 8 bases agree with TRBD1. Germline CDR1 WNHNN, CDR2 SYGVQD (reference sequence). This CDR3 contains 15 residues. Unmatched junction bases numbered 7, after V lost 7 bases and J lost 2 bases. CDR3 sequence: CASKQGAKGNQPQHF. CDR3 DNA sequence: TGCGCCAGCAAGCAGGGGGCTAAGGGCAATCAGCCCCAGCATTTT.

This clone was seen a single time. The V and J genes are TRBV4-1 and TRBJ1-2; maybe TRBD1 (6 bases). Per the germline V gene, CDR1 is MGHRA and CDR2 is YSYEKL. V lost 3 bases, J lost 4 bases, and 21 bases lay in between. CDR3 length: 17 residues. CDR3 sequence: CASSHQGSRHIPYGYTF. In nucleotides, the CDR3 is TGCGCCAGCAGCCATCAGGGGTCACGACATATACCCTATGGCTACACCTTC.

This chain joins TRBV15 and TRBJ2-7, with 13 bases fitting TRBD2. The V segment lost 4 bases and the J segment 4 bases; nucleotides outside the gene matches: 1. CDR3 size: 14 residues. Germline lookup yields CDR1 LNHNV and CDR2 YYDKDF (reference sequence). In DNA, the CDR3 is TGTGCCACCAGCAAGACTAGCGGGGGGTACGAGCAGTACTTC. It yields the protein CATSKTSGGYEQYF.

V is TRBV30 and J is TRBJ2-1; D might be TRBD2 (5 bases). CDR1 and CDR2 (germline): GTSNPN, SVGIG (reference sequence). The CDR3 runs to 14 residues. The V and J ends lost 2 bases and 5 bases respectively, with 13 bases between them. CDR3 amino acids: CAWSLRGKNNEQFF. DNA of the CDR3: TGTGCCTGGAGTCTCAGAGGGAAAAACAATGAGCAGTTCTTC.

The chain is built from TRBV6-5 and TRBJ2-2; 9 bases are shared with TRBD2. Germline-derived CDR1 and CDR2 are MNHEY and SVGAGI. The CDR3 spans 15 residues. V was clipped by 4 bases and J by 0 bases; unmatched bases: 0. The CDR3 reads CASSLAGANTGELFF. The CDR3 nucleotides are TGTGCCAGCAGTTTAGCGGGGGCGAACACCGGGGAGCTGTTTTTT.

This clone appeared once. The V call is TRBV3-1 (or the pseudogene TRBV3-2), the J call TRBJ1-2, with 9 bases that match TRBD1. This CDR3 spans 16 amino acids. Trimming took 2 bases from V and 4 from J; bases not matched to a gene: 8. Germline CDR1 LGHDT, CDR2 YNNKEL (reference sequence). This CDR3 reads CASSQHTDRGVYGYTF. CDR3 nucleotide sequence: TGTGCCAGCAGCCAACATACTGACAGGGGGGTCTATGGCTACACCTTC.

The CDR3 is CASSLEASVYEQYF. The CDR3 nucleotides read TGCGCCAGCAGCTTGGAAGCTAGCGTGTACGAGCAGTACTTC. V is TRBV5-1 and J is TRBJ2-7; perhaps TRBD2 as D (6 bases). CDR3 size: 14 residues. CDR1 is SGHRS and CDR2 is YFSETQ in the germline V gene. Between the trimmed V and J ends, which lost 0 bases and 4 bases, there was a span of 11 bases.

The sample holds one count of this clone. This chain uses TRBV6-5 with TRBJ2-1; 8 positions agree with TRBD1. V lost 11 bases and J lost 7; bases outside the gene matches: 10. CDR3 length: 13 amino acids. Germline CDR1 and CDR2: MNHEY and SVGAGI. CDR3 in DNA: TGTGCCGCACGAGCAGGGGGCCGGAATGAGCAGTTCTTC. It yields the protein CAARAGGRNEQFF.

The chain couples TRBV4-1 to TRBJ2-7; D is possibly TRBD2 (5 bases). CDR3 length: 14 amino acids. CDR1 is MGHRA, CDR2 YSYEKL, per germline. Trimming stripped 0 bases from V and 5 bases from J, with 11 bases between. The CDR3, as DNA: TGCGCCAGCAGCCAAGAAATAGCGATGCACGAGCAGTACTTC. It yields the protein CASSQEIAMHEQYF.

This rearrangement joins TRBV6-5 to TRBJ1-2; 9 bases agree with TRBD1. The ends lost 0 bases at V and 7 bases at J; junction bases unmatched: 6. Germline V lookup: CDR1 MNHEY, CDR2 SVGAGI. The CDR3 contains 15 residues. CDR3 protein: CASSYSGQGESGYTF. The CDR3 DNA reads TGTGCCAGCAGTTACTCGGGACAGGGTGAAAGTGGCTACACCTTC.